Sequencing of this T cell receptor (beta chain) was carried out in a study of beta chain features in type 1 diabetes. This clone was seen a handful of times. Antigen specificity is unknown. Overall study results and limits: Researchers could not determine here whether HLA type influences TCRB rearrangement. Across all four CD4+ subsets, people with type 1 diabetes showed modestly shorter TCRB CDR3s.

The authors reverse transcribed all of the isolated RNA, so sequencing captured expressed TCRB transcripts. The repertoire was sequenced with immunoSEQ multiplex PCR; TCRdb's copy has only in-frame clones and lacks some. The sample yields about 340,000 clones, approximately 15% seen once. Specimen: naive CD4+ T cells from blood. The receptor was derived from a woman younger than 30 with type 1 diabetes.

This CDR3 is CASSQGGGGFQYF. The CDR3 region has the DNA TGCGCCAGCAGCCAAGGTGGCGGGGGATTTCAGTACTTC. The chain is built from TRBV4-3 and TRBJ2-4, with 7 nucleotides matching TRBD2. V lost 1 base and J lost 11; bases outside the gene matches: 5. Germline assignment: CDR1 LGHNA and CDR2 YSLEER. CDR3 size: 13 residues.